A single TCR beta chain is shown here with its context. Antigen unknown. The junction and the germline gene differ at one end; a read error may be behind it. The CDR3 consists of 15 residues. Per germline, CDR1 SEHNR and CDR2 FQNEAQ (reference sequence). One entry per CDR3 protein, called by TCRdb with MiXCR from the reads. The sample shows roughly 640,000 distinct CDR3 sequences, roughly a quarter of them seen only once. This specimen belongs to a study of T cell repertoires in cytomegalovirus infection. Background on the study: Shared public TCR beta signatures pointed to both CMV infection and a matching HLA type. Overall study findings and caveats: Ex vivo responses were dominated by HLA-C-restricted CMV-specific TCR beta clonotypes.

This sequence originates from a human donor in good health (CMV status not recorded). Some clones in this sample may be carry-over from other donors' samples. Material: CD8+ T cells from PBMCs. The chain has TRBV7-9 and TRBJ2-7, with TRBD1 identical over 8 bases. CDR3: CTSSPRQGQDHEQYF. DNA for the CDR3: TGTACCAGCAGCCCTCGACAGGGGCAAGACCACGAGCAGTACTTC. The variable domain in full, with the rest retrieved from reference TRBV7-9 and TRBJ2-7, is DTGVSQNPRHKITKRGQNVTFRCDPISEHNRLYWYRQTLGQGPEFLTYFQNEAQLEKSRLLSDRFSAERPKGSFSTLEIQRTEQGDSAMYLCTSSPRQGQDHEQYFGPGTRLTVT.